The following is a T cell receptor beta chain sequence with its context. The entry originates in a study of blood T cell repertoires in COVID-19. Across the whole study: The origin of the acute and convalescent COVID-19 samples was the United States, Italy and Spain. Sources were T cells, B-cell-depleted T cells, or PBMCs; the material itself was cDNA or gDNA.

The CDR3 has 14 amino acids. V shed 3 bases and J shed 5 bases, with 14 bases lying between them. CDR1 DFQATT and CDR2 SNEGSKA come from the germline V gene (reference sequence). Original processing methods: Reference gene primer amplification yielded estimated nucleated cell counts. Profiling relied on immunoSEQ multiplex PCR, and the TCRdb table lists in-frame clones only, not all of them. Clone size and the V and J calls come from that table; the DNA yielded D and trimming. The repertoire holds more than 95,000 clones, with about 90% as singletons. This chain joins TRBV20-1 and TRBJ2-1; TRBD2 is a possible D gene (6 bases). The TCR was taken from a man in his forties or fifties with COVID-19, enrolled during active disease. Material for sequencing was peripheral blood. In nucleotides, the CDR3 is TGCAGTGCTAGTCTTAGCGGCACAAACAATGAGCAGTTCTTC. Translation gives CSASLSGTNNEQFF.